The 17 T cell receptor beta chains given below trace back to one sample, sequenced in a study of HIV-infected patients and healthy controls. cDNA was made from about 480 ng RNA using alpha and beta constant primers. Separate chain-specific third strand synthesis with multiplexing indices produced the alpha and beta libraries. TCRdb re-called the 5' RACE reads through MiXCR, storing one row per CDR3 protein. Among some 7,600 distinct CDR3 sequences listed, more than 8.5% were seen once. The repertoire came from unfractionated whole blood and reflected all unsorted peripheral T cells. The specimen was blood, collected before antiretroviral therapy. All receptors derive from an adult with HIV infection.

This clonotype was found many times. The CDR3 nucleotides read TGTGCCAGCAGTTTGGCCCTCCATCAGCCCCAGCATTTT. This codes for CASSLALHQPQHF. The gene calls are TRBV12-3 or TRBV12-4 and TRBJ1-5; no reliable D call. This CDR3 contains 13 residues. V was shortened by 3 bases and J by 5 bases, with 8 bases between the two germline ends.

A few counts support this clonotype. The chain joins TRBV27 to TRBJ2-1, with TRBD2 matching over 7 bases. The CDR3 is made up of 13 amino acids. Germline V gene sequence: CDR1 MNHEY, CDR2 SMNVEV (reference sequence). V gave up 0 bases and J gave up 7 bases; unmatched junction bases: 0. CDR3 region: CASSLSGGNEQFF. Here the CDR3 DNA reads TGTGCCAGCAGTTTATCGGGGGGGAATGAGCAGTTCTTC.

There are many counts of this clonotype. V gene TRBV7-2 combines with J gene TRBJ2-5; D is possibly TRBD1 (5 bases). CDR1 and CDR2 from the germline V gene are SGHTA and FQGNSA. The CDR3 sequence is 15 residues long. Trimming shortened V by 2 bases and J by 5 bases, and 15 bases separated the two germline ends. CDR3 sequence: CASSLKWTPSETQYF. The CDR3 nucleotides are TGTGCCAGCAGCTTAAAATGGACACCAAGCGAGACCCAGTACTTC.

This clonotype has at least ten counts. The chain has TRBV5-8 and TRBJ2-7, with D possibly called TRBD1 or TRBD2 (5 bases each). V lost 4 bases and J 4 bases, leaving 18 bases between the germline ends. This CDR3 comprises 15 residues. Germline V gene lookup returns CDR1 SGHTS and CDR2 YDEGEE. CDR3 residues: CASSPWGRTDYEQYF. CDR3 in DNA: TGTGCCAGCAGCCCCTGGGGACGGACGGATTACGAGCAGTACTTC.

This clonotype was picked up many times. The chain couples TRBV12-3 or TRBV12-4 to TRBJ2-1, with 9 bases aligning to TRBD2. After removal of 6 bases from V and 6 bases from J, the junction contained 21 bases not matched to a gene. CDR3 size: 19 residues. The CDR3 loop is CASSPDGGGAFALPNEQFF. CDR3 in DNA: TGTGCCAGCAGCCCGGACGGCGGGGGGGCCTTTGCGCTACCCAATGAGCAGTTCTTC.

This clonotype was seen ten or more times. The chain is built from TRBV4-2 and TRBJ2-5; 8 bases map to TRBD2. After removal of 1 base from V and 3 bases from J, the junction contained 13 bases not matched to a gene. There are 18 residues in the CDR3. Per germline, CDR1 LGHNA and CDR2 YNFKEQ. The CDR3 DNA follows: TGTGCCAGCAGCCAAGTTCTTCTGGGACTAGAGGAAAAAGAGACCCAGTACTTC. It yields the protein CASSQVLLGLEEKETQYF.

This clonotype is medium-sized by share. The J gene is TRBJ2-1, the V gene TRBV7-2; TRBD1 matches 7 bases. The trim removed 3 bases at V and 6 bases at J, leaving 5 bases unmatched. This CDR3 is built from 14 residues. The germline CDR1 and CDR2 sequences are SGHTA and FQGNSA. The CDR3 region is CASSFGTERNEQFF. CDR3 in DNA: TGTGCCAGCAGCTTCGGGACAGAACGCAATGAGCAGTTCTTC.

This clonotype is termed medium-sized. This CDR3 is CASSPGGTVASGANVLTF. As DNA, the CDR3 is TGTGCCAGCAGTCCCGGCGGGACAGTTGCCTCTGGGGCCAACGTCCTGACTTTC. The chain recombines TRBV4-2 with TRBJ2-6; possible D gene TRBD1, 7 bases. Trimming took off 6 bases at V and 0 bases at J, with 18 bases between the two ends. CDR3 length: 18 amino acids. From germline, CDR1 is LGHNA and CDR2 YNFKEQ.

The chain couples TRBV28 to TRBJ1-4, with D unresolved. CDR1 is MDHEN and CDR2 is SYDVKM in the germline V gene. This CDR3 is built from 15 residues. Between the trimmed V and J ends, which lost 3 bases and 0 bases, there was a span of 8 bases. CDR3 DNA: TGTGCCAGCAGTTTTTGGTCGGCAACTAATGAAAAACTGTTTTTT. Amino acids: CASSFWSATNEKLFF.

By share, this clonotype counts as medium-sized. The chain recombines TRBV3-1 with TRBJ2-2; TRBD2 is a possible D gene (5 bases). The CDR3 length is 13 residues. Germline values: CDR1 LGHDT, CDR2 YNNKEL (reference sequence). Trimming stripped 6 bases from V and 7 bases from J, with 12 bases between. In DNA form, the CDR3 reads TGTGCCAGCAGGGGAGCGTTCGGCGGGGAGCTGTTTTTT. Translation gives CASRGAFGGELFF.

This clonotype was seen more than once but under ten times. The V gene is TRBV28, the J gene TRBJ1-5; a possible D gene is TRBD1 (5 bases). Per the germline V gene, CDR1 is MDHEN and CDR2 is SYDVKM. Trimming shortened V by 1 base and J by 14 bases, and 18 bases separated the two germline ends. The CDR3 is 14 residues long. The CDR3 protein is CASSLSGTPKFEHF. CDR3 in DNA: TGTGCCAGCAGTTTATCCGGGACCCCCAAGTTCGAGCATTTT.

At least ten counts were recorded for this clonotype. CDR3 DNA: TGTGCCATCAGTGCCGGGAACCCTAATTCACCCCTCCACTTT. Translated, it gives CAISAGNPNSPLHF. This chain links TRBV10-3 with TRBJ1-6; the D is unclear. V was shortened by 4 bases and J by 6 bases, with 10 bases between the two germline ends. The CDR3 length is 14 residues. The germline V gene has CDR1 ENHRY and CDR2 SYGVKD.

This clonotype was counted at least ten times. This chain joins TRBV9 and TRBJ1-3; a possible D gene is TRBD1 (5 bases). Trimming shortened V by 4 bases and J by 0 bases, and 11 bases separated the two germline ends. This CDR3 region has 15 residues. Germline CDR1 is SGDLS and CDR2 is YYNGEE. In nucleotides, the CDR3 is TGTGCCAGCAGCTATGGGGGTCCCTCTGGAAACACCATATATTTT. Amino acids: CASSYGGPSGNTIYF.

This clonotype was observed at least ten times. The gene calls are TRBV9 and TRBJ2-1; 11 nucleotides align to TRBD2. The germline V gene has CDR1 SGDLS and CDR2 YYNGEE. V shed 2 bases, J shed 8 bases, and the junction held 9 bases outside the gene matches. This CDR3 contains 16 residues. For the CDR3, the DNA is TGTGCCAGCAGCGTCGTGTCTAGCGGGAGGAATGATGAGCAGTTCTTC. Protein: CASSVVSSGRNDEQFF.

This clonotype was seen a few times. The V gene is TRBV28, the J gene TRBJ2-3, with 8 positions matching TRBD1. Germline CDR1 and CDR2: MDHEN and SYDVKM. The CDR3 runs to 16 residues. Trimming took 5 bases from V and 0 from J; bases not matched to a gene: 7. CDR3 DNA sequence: TGTGCCAGCAGTACCAAGACAGGGGACAGCACAGATACGCAGTATTTT. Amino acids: CASSTKTGDSTDTQYF.

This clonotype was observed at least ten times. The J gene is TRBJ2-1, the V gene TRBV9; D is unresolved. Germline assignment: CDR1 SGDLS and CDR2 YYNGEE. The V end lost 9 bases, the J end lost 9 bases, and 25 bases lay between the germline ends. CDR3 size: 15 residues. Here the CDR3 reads CAISTRLSLFGEQFF. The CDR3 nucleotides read TGTGCCATCTCGACTCGACTTTCGTTATTTGGTGAGCAGTTCTTC.

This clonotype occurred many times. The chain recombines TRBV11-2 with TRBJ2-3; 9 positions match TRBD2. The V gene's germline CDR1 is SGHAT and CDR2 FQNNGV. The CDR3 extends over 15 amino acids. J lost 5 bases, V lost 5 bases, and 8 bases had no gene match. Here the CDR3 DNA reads TGTGCCAGCAGCCTATTAGCGGGAGTGGGAGATACGCAGTATTTT. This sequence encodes CASSLLAGVGDTQYF.